The T cell receptor beta chain under discussion was sequenced for a study of beta chain features in type 1 diabetes. Study information: When patients were set against healthy donors, age, gender and cell yields were similar.

Based on CD45RO/CCR7/CD25/CD127/CD95/CD27, CD4+ regulatory, stem cell-like memory, naive and central memory cells were sorted. What was sequenced were expressed TCRB transcripts, since all of the isolated RNA had been reverse transcribed. Libraries were prepared by immunoSEQ multiplex PCR; TCRdb keeps only in-frame clonotypes and omits some of them. The profile shows fewer than 650,000 clones, about 16% of them singletons. The source of this sequence is a man aged 18 to 29 in good health. The sample was naive CD4+ T cells from blood.

The CDR3 sequence is CASSLVSLGPKAWQYF. The CDR3 DNA sequence: TGTGCCAGCAGCTTAGTCAGCCTAGGCCCAAAGGCGTGGCAGTACTTC. The chain links TRBV7-2 to TRBJ2-7; D gene unclear. Trimming stripped 1 base from V and 9 bases from J, with 22 bases between. The CDR3 loop spans 16 amino acids. Germline lookup yields CDR1 SGHTA and CDR2 FQGNSA.